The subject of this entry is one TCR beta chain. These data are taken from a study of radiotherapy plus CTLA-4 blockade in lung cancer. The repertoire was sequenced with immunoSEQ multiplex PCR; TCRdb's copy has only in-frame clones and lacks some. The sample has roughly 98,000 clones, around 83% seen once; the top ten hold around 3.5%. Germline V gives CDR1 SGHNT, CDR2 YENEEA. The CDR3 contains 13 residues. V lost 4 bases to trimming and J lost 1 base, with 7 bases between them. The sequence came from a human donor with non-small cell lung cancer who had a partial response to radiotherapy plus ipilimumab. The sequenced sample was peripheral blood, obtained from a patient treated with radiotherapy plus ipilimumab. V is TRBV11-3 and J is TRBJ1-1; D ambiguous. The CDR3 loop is CASSYRGNTEAFF. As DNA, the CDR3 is TGTGCCAGCAGCTATCGGGGGAACACTGAAGCTTTCTTT.